This T cell receptor (beta chain) was sequenced in a study of identical twins. For this clonotype: Its antigen is still unknown.

The germline V and J ends were trimmed by 1 base and 0 bases, with 6 bases remaining between them. Germline assignment: CDR1 LNHDA and CDR2 SQIVND (reference sequence). The CDR3 contains 14 residues. cDNA molecules carried unique molecular identifiers, and template switching added a universal primer site. Using its own MiXCR run on the 5' RACE reads, TCRdb lists one record per CDR3 protein. Among 500,000 to 650,000 distinct CDR3 sequences listed, 20% to 25% were seen once. Overall study results and limits: Invariant cells of the MAIT and iNKT types might have partly distorted the zero-insertion analyses. Donors were not followed over many years; analysis was cross-sectional. Sharing of beta out-of-frame sequences by twins showed a weaker excess.

This sample also belongs to another study, concerning yellow fever vaccine responses in identical twins.

The V gene is TRBV19, the J gene TRBJ1-1; D gene unclear. The clonotype originates from a woman aged 18-29 years in good health. The specimen was CD4+ T cells sorted from blood. In DNA, the CDR3 is TGTGCCAGTAGTATAGTTGGAATGAACACTGAAGCTTTCTTT. It translates to CASSIVGMNTEAFF.